The clone carrying this TCR beta chain was counted between two and nine times. These data come from a study of shared clonotypes between healthy human individuals. Assay: immunoSEQ multiplex PCR; the TCRdb copy retains only in-frame clones and omits some. The sample has some 1.5 million clones, approximately 97% seen once; the top ten hold 0.95% to 1.5%. The sample taken for sequencing was naive CD4+ T cells sorted from blood. The subset was: CD45RA+ positively selected. This TCR came from a man in his thirties or forties in good health.

In DNA, the CDR3 is TGTGCCTCCGCGGATCGGACGGACACTGAAGCTTTCTTT. Amino acid sequence: CASADRTDTEAFF. The V call is TRBV7-9, the J call TRBJ1-1; D is ambiguous. CDR1 is SEHNR and CDR2 is FQNEAQ in the germline V gene (reference sequence). Trimming took 11 bases from V and 3 from J, leaving 16 bases between them. The CDR3 totals 13 residues.